This record concerns one T cell receptor beta chain sequence. Its target is not known. The sample comes from a study of T cell clones after liver transplantation. At the level of the study: TCRbeta sequencing after a pre-transplant mixed lymphocyte reaction identified graft-donor-reactive clones, later tracked in post-transplant blood. Graft-donor-reactive sequences were compared with third-party-reactive TCRbeta sequences from pre-transplant mixed lymphocyte reactions.

The CDR3 length is 18 residues. V trimming: 4 bases; J trimming: 0 bases; junction bases outside the gene matches: 13. Germline CDR1 and CDR2: SEHNR and FQNEAQ (reference sequence). TCRdb's table, derived via immunoSEQ multiplex PCR, lists solely in-frame clones and lacks some. Of some 15,000 clones listed, roughly 84% are singletons. Regarding the study as a whole: Circulating graft-donor-reactive CD4 TCRbeta sequences fell significantly post-transplant in most of the 8 subjects. Donor-reactive sequences fell more than third party-reactive ones, suggesting partial deletion.

The chain recombines TRBV7-9 with TRBJ1-1; TRBD1 aligns across 8 bases. Specimen: CD8+ T cells from blood, collected approximately 43 months after liver transplant. This receptor was identified in a human patient who received a liver transplant. Some T cells may arise from the graft donor. This chain's CDR3 is CASSYIRDRSPMNTEAFF. DNA for the CDR3: TGTGCCAGCAGCTATATCCGGGACAGGTCCCCTATGAACACTGAAGCTTTCTTT.